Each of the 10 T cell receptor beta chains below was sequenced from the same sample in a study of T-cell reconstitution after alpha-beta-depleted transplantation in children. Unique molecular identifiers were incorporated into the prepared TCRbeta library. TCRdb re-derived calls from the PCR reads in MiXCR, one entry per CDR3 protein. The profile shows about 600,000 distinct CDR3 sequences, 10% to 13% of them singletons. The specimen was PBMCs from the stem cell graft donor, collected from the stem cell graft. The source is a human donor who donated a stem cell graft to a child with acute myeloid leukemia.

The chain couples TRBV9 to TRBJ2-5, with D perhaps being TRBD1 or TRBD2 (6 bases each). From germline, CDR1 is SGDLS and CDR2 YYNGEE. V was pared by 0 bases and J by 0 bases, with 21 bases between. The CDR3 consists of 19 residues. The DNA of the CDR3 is TGTGCCAGCAGCGTAGCTACGAGGGGGGCGGGTGCGTACCAAGAGACCCAGTACTTC. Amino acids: CASSVATRGAGAYQETQYF. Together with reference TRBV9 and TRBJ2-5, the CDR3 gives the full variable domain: DSGVTQTPKHLITATGQRVTLRCSPRSGDLSVYWYQQSLDQGLQFLIQYYNGEERAKGNILERFSAQQFPDLHSELNLSSLELGDSALYFCASSVATRGAGAYQETQYFGPGTRLLVL.

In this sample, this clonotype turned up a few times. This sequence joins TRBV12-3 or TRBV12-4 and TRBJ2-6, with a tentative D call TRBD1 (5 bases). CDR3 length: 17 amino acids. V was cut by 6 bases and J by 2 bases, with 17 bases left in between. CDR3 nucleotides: TGTGCCAGCAGCCCAGGTCCTGGGGCCCCTGGGGCCAACGTCCTGACTTTC. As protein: CASSPGPGAPGANVLTF.

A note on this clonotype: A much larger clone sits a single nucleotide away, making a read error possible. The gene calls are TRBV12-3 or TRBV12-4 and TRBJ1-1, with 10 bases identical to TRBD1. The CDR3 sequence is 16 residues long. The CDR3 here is CAISFVGDRGSAEAFF. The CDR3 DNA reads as TGTGCCATCAGTTTTGTAGGGGACAGGGGATCGGCTGAAGCTTTCTTT.

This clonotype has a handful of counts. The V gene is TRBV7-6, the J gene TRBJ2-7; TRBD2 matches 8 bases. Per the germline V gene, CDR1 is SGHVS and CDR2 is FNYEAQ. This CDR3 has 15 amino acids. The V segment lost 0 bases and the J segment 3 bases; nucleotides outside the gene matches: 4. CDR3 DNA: TGTGCCAGCAGCTTAGCTTCGGGACTAGTCTACGAGCAGTACTTC. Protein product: CASSLASGLVYEQYF.

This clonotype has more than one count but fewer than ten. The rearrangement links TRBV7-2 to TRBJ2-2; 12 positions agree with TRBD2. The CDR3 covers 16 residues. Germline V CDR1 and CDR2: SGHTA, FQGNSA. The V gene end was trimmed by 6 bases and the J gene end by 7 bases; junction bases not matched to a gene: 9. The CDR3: CASRPTLAGGVGELFF. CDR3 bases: TGTGCCAGCAGGCCTACTCTAGCGGGAGGGGTCGGGGAGCTGTTTTTT.

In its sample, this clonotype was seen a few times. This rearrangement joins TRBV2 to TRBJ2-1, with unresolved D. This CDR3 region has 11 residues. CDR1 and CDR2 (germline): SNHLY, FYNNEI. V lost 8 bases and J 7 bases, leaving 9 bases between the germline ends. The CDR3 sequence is CASGVVNEQFF. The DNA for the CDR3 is TGTGCCAGCGGGGTGGTGAATGAGCAGTTCTTC.

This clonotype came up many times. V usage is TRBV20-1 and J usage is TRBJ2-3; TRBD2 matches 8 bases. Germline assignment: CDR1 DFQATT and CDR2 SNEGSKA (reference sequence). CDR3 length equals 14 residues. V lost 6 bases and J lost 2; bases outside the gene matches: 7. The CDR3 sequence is CSAATAGDTDTQYF. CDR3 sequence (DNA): TGCAGTGCCGCAACAGCGGGAGACACAGATACGCAGTATTTT.

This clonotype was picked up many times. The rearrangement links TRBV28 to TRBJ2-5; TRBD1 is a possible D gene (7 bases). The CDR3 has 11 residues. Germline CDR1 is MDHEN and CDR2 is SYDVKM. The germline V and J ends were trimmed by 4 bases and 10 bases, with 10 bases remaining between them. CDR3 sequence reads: CASSSRGDQYF. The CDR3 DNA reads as TGTGCCAGCAGTTCCAGGGGGGACCAGTACTTC. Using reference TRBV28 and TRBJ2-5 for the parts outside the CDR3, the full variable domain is DVKVTQSSRYLVKRTGEKVFLECVQDMDHENMFWYRQDPGLGLRLIYFSYDVKMKEKGDIPEGYSVSREKKERFSLILESASTNQTSMYLCASSSRGDQYFGPGTRLLVL.

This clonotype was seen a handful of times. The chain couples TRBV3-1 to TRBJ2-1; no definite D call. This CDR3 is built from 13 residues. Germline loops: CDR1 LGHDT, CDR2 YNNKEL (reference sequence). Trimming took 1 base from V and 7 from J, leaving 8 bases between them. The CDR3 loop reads CASSQVASNEQFF. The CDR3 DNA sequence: TGTGCCAGCAGCCAAGTTGCGAGTAATGAGCAGTTCTTC.

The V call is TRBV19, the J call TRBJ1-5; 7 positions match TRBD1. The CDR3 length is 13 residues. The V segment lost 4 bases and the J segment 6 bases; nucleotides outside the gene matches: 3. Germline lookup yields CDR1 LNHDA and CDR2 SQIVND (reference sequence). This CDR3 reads CASSNQGGQPQHF. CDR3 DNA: TGTGCCAGTAGTAACCAGGGGGGTCAGCCCCAGCATTTT.